This T cell receptor (beta chain) was sequenced for a study of blood T cells in healthy people across ages. Study conclusions and caveats: Roughly linear age-related decline in beta diversity appeared, significant by age around 42.

A second PCR, run for about 7 to 12 cycles, used a sample-barcoded 5' primer plus a J-beta primer mix. A 12-random-nucleotide template-switch adaptor tagged each cDNA molecule. TCRdb passed the 5' RACE reads through MiXCR, listing each CDR3 protein once. The table records 1.5 million to 2 million distinct CDR3 sequences, around 50% of them present only once. This CDR3 spans 14 amino acids. Germline V gene data show CDR1 as SGHTA and CDR2 as FQGNSA. V was shortened by 4 bases and J by 6 bases, with 12 bases between the two germline ends. Comments on this clonotype: Its specificity is not known.

Sequencing was carried out using blood. The chain carries TRBV7-2 and TRBJ1-4; D not resolved. This TCR derives from a middle-aged woman in good health. CDR3 protein: CASSSGFWDEKLFF. The CDR3 nucleotides are TGTGCCAGCAGCTCCGGATTTTGGGATGAAAAACTGTTTTTT.